One sample yielded the 26 T cell receptor beta chains listed below, sequenced in a study of CD8 T cells in ankylosing spondylitis (dated by TCRdb to 2016 to 2017). Libraries came from 5' RACE. TCRdb shows the sequencer as Illumina HiSeq 2500. Starting from the raw public reads, TCRdb applied fastp trimming at Q25, assembled clones with MiXCR and retained in-frame beta chains. Rows matching on CDR3 protein sequence are summarized as one entry with the most common DNA and genes. The sample has approximately 150,000 distinct CDR3 sequences on record, 25% to 35% of them singletons. The ten largest clonotypes hold 6% of the sample. The sequenced sample consisted of synovial fluid, either unsorted or a sorted T cell fraction (not recorded which). These receptor sequences come from a male donor with ankylosing spondylitis.

This clonotype was picked up a small number of times. This rearrangement joins TRBV27 to TRBJ2-7, with 11 bases fitting TRBD2. This CDR3 contains 15 residues. CDR1 and CDR2 from the germline V gene are MNHEY and SMNVEV (reference sequence). The trim removed 7 bases at V and 7 bases at J, leaving 12 bases unmatched. The CDR3 DNA follows: TGTGCCAGCAAACCAATAGCGGGAGGGCCGCGGGAGCAGTACTTC. As protein: CASKPIAGGPREQYF.

The V and J genes are TRBV20-1 and TRBJ1-5; 11 bases align to TRBD1. After removal of 3 bases from V and 0 bases from J, the junction contained 7 bases not matched to a gene. CDR1 is DFQATT, CDR2 SNEGSKA, per germline (reference sequence). The CDR3 loop spans 17 amino acids. CDR3 protein: CSASEDRGPYSNQPQHF. CDR3 DNA: TGCAGTGCTAGTGAGGACAGGGGGCCTTATAGCAATCAGCCCCAGCATTTT.

The V gene is TRBV14, the J gene TRBJ2-7; TRBD2 might be the D (6 bases). Germline values: CDR1 SGHDN, CDR2 FVKESK. There are 16 residues in the CDR3. The V end was cut by 1 base, the J end by 6 bases, with 19 bases between. The CDR3 region has the DNA TGTGCCAGCAGCCAAGTATCAGCTCCGGAGGGCGGCGAGCAGTACTTC. As protein: CASSQVSAPEGGEQYF.

This clonotype was recorded at least ten times. The V and J genes are TRBV27 and TRBJ1-1; TRBD1 aligns across 7 bases. Germline-derived CDR1 and CDR2 are MNHEY and SMNVEV (reference sequence). This CDR3 contains 16 residues. The junction had 13 bases not matched to a gene; V was cut back by 3 bases and J by 6 bases. CDR3 loop: CASSFAWTGRGAEAFF. CDR3 nucleotide sequence: TGTGCCAGCAGTTTCGCATGGACAGGCCGTGGGGCTGAAGCTTTCTTT.

This clonotype was counted a few times. The chain couples TRBV7-2 to TRBJ2-3, with 7 bases lining up with TRBD1. V lost 0 bases and J lost 3; bases outside the gene matches: 3. Germline CDR1 SGHTA, CDR2 FQGNSA. The CDR3 consists of 15 residues. The CDR3 region is CASSLAARGTDTQYF. The CDR3 coding sequence is TGTGCCAGCAGCTTAGCGGCCAGGGGGACAGATACGCAGTATTTT.

The chain recombines TRBV5-1 with TRBJ1-1; 8 bases agree with TRBD1. The trim removed 1 base at V and 4 bases at J, leaving 6 bases unmatched. CDR3 length: 15 amino acids. CDR1 is SGHRS and CDR2 is YFSETQ in the germline V gene. The CDR3 coding sequence is TGCGCCAGCAGCTTGAGTCCGGACAGGGTCACTGAAGCTTTCTTT. It specifies CASSLSPDRVTEAFF.

This clonotype appeared a few times. This CDR3 reads CASSQDGGSGNTIYF. Written as DNA, the CDR3 is TGCGCCAGCAGCCAAGACGGTGGCTCTGGAAACACCATATATTTT. The rearrangement joins TRBV5-1 to TRBJ1-3; the D is unclear. V lost 4 bases and J 0 bases, leaving 11 bases between the germline ends. This CDR3 has 15 residues. Germline V gene lookup returns CDR1 SGHRS and CDR2 YFSETQ.

The chain links TRBV6-1 to TRBJ2-4; TRBD1 aligns across 11 bases. From germline, CDR1 is MNHNS and CDR2 SASEGT. The CDR3 consists of 16 residues. The V gene end was trimmed by 6 bases and the J gene end by 1 base; junction bases not matched to a gene: 5. CDR3 bases: TGTGCCAGCAGACTGGACAGGGGGCTTGCCAAAAACATTCAGTACTTC. Its translation is CASRLDRGLAKNIQYF.

The genes are TRBV2 and TRBJ1-5, with D perhaps matching TRBD1 (6 bases). The CDR3 totals 15 residues. Germline values: CDR1 SNHLY, CDR2 FYNNEI. The V and J ends lost 6 bases and 0 bases respectively, with 12 bases between them. CDR3 amino acids: CASRRTVNSNQPQHF. The CDR3 DNA reads TGTGCCAGCAGGAGGACAGTGAATAGCAATCAGCCCCAGCATTTT.

This clonotype was counted only a few times. The chain employs TRBV3-1 and TRBJ2-1; 7 bases match TRBD2. CDR1 is LGHDT, CDR2 YNNKEL, per germline (reference sequence). V was clipped by 3 bases and J by 9 bases; unmatched bases: 8. CDR3 length: 14 residues. In nucleotides, the CDR3 is TGTGCCAGCAGCCATCCTATCCCGGGAGGTGAGCAGTTCTTC. This encodes CASSHPIPGGEQFF.

J is TRBJ2-7 and V is TRBV24-1; D may be TRBD1 (6 bases). The CDR3 has 13 residues. CDR1 is KGHDR and CDR2 is SFDVKD in the germline V gene. V dropped 8 bases and J dropped 2 bases, with 12 bases sitting between them. The DNA for the CDR3 is TGTGCCACCAAACAGGGTAAGGCCTACGAGCAGTACTTC. Protein sequence: CATKQGKAYEQYF.

The chain has TRBV20-1 and TRBJ1-2, with D possibly being TRBD1 (5 bases). This CDR3 has 13 amino acids. V was trimmed by 7 bases and J by 4 bases, leaving 16 bases between them. Germline CDR1 is DFQATT and CDR2 is SNEGSKA (reference sequence). This chain's CDR3 is CSVPSNGAYGYTF. The CDR3 bases are TGCAGTGTCCCGAGCAATGGGGCCTATGGCTACACCTTC.

This clonotype was picked up many times. V and J are TRBV7-9 and TRBJ2-7; D gene ambiguous. Looked up from germline, CDR1 is SEHNR and CDR2 is FQNEAQ (reference sequence). Trimming took 1 base from V and 0 from J, leaving 10 bases between them. The CDR3 has 15 residues. CDR3: CASSLDKGNSYEQYF. The CDR3 nucleotides are TGTGCCAGCAGCTTAGATAAGGGTAACTCCTACGAGCAGTACTTC.

In its sample, this clonotype was seen a few times. V usage is TRBV4-3 and J usage is TRBJ2-5; 9 nucleotides align to TRBD1. Germline loops: CDR1 LGHNA, CDR2 YSLEER. The V segment lost 3 bases and the J segment 6 bases; nucleotides outside the gene matches: 11. The CDR3 is 16 amino acids. The CDR3 sequence is CASSHAGTGSVQTQYF. CDR3 nucleotide sequence: TGCGCCAGCAGCCACGCCGGGACAGGGAGCGTACAGACCCAGTACTTC.

A few counts support this clonotype. V and J are TRBV29-1 and TRBJ2-1; 13 nucleotides match TRBD2. CDR1 is SQVTM and CDR2 is ANQGSEA in the germline V gene. The V gene end was trimmed by 4 bases and the J gene end by 10 bases; junction bases not matched to a gene: 10. The CDR3 totals 15 residues. The CDR3 loop is CSVGGTSGIVGEQFF. The CDR3 DNA reads TGCAGCGTTGGAGGGACTAGCGGGATAGTCGGGGAGCAGTTCTTC.

V and J are TRBV28 and TRBJ1-5, with D possibly being TRBD1 (6 bases). This CDR3 contains 16 residues. Trimming left V 2 bases short and J 6 bases short, with 17 bases between. Germline values: CDR1 MDHEN, CDR2 SYDVKM. The CDR3 DNA reads as TGTGCCAGCAGTTTAATTCGACAGGCCCAGGGTCAGCCCCAGCATTTT. This encodes CASSLIRQAQGQPQHF. Full variable domain (outside the CDR3, taken from reference TRBV28 and TRBJ1-5): DVKVTQSSRYLVKRTGEKVFLECVQDMDHENMFWYRQDPGLGLRLIYFSYDVKMKEKGDIPEGYSVSREKKERFSLILESASTNQTSMYLCASSLIRQAQGQPQHFGDGTRLSIL.

The V call is TRBV5-1, the J call TRBJ1-1; D is perhaps TRBD1 (5 bases). Germline-derived CDR1 and CDR2 are SGHRS and YFSETQ. Deletions cut 2 bases from V and 7 bases from J, with 15 bases between. This CDR3 is built from 14 residues. In nucleotides, the CDR3 is TGCGCCAGCAGCTTTGGTGGGGGAGTTAGTGAAGCTTTCTTT. Protein sequence: CASSFGGGVSEAFF.

In this sample, this clonotype turned up a few times. The chain joins TRBV5-1 to TRBJ2-7; 7 positions agree with TRBD1. The CDR3 has 14 residues. V lost 4 bases, J lost 2 bases, and 6 bases stayed unmatched. CDR1 and CDR2 (germline): SGHRS, YFSETQ. The CDR3 here is CASSRDSGPYEQYF. DNA for the CDR3: TGCGCCAGCAGCCGGGACAGTGGACCCTACGAGCAGTACTTC. The full variable domain, with the rest looked up from reference TRBV5-1 and TRBJ2-7, is KAGVTQTPRYLIKTRGQQVTLSCSPISGHRSVSWYQQTPGQGLQFLFEYFSETQRNKGNFPGRFSGRQFSNSRSEMNVSTLELGDSALYLCASSRDSGPYEQYFGPGTRLTVT.

The rearrangement joins TRBV20-1 to TRBJ2-4, with unresolved D. Germline CDR1 is DFQATT and CDR2 is SNEGSKA (reference sequence). The CDR3 covers 13 residues. V was clipped by 4 bases and J by 1 base, with 8 bases between them. The CDR3 loop is CSAIPPAKNIQYF. CDR3 sequence (DNA): TGCAGTGCTATCCCCCCGGCCAAAAACATTCAGTACTTC.

There are a few counts of this clonotype. The chain joins TRBV5-1 to TRBJ2-7, with 9 nucleotides matching TRBD2. The CDR3 loop spans 16 amino acids. CDR1 SGHRS and CDR2 YFSETQ come from the germline V gene. V shed 1 base, J shed 0 bases, and the junction held 5 bases outside the gene matches. This chain's CDR3 is CASSLTSGPASYEQYF. The DNA for the CDR3 is TGCGCCAGCAGCTTGACTAGCGGGCCCGCCTCCTACGAGCAGTACTTC.

In this sample, this clonotype turned up many times. This chain joins TRBV5-1 and TRBJ2-1; D is ambiguous. Looked up from germline, CDR1 is SGHRS and CDR2 is YFSETQ. Trimming pared 4 bases from V and 0 bases from J, leaving 11 bases between. This CDR3 contains 15 residues. CDR3 sequence (DNA): TGCGCCAGCAGCACAACTCGGCCCTCCTACAATGAGCAGTTCTTC. This translates into CASSTTRPSYNEQFF.

The CDR3 loop reads CSVEDARDRGYTF. The CDR3 DNA reads TGCAGCGTTGAAGATGCTCGGGACAGGGGCTACACCTTC. This chain uses TRBV29-1 with TRBJ1-2, with 8 bases that match TRBD1. CDR3 length equals 13 residues. J lost 8 bases, V lost 0 bases, and 5 bases had no gene match. From germline, CDR1 is SQVTM and CDR2 ANQGSEA.

This clonotype occurred many times. The chain couples TRBV7-9 to TRBJ2-7; no clear D gene. The V gene's germline CDR1 is SEHNR and CDR2 FQNEAQ (reference sequence). CDR3 length equals 13 residues. V lost 5 bases and J 0 bases, leaving 8 bases between the germline ends. The CDR3 DNA reads TGTGCCAGCAGCCGCATGAGCTCCTACGAGCAGTACTTC. Encoded protein: CASSRMSSYEQYF.

This clonotype turned up a few times. This sequence joins TRBV6-2 or TRBV6-3 and TRBJ2-2; unclear D gene. This CDR3 has 13 amino acids. Trimming removed 0 bases at V and 6 bases at J, with 5 bases between. Per germline, CDR1 MNHEY and CDR2 SVGEGT. CDR3: CASSYSRPGELFF. The CDR3 bases are TGTGCCAGCAGTTACTCGCGCCCCGGGGAGCTGTTTTTT.

The chain uses TRBV30 and TRBJ2-5, with 8 bases matching TRBD1. The CDR3 has 14 amino acids. Germline loops: CDR1 GTSNPN, CDR2 SVGIG (reference sequence). Trimming took 4 bases from V and 1 from J; bases not matched to a gene: 5. CDR3 protein: CAWTKTGAQETQYF. In DNA form, the CDR3 reads TGTGCCTGGACGAAGACAGGGGCCCAAGAGACCCAGTACTTC.

This clonotype was seen at least ten times. The chain carries TRBV7-3 and TRBJ1-1; the D is unclear. The V end was cut by 2 bases, the J end by 3 bases, with 7 bases between. Germline CDR1 SGHTA, CDR2 FQGTGA. The CDR3 sequence is 13 residues long. The CDR3 DNA is TGTGCCAGCAGCTTAGGGTATGACACTGAAGCTTTCTTT. Its translation is CASSLGYDTEAFF.